Presented here are 19 T cell receptor beta chains from one specimen sequenced in a study of shared clonotypes between healthy human individuals. Sequencing was performed with immunoSEQ multiplex PCR; in TCRdb, only in-frame clones are kept and a portion is missing. Altogether more than 2,000,000 clones are present, approximately 90% being singletons, with the ten largest covering over 0.12%. Sequencing was performed on naive CD4+ T cells sorted from blood. As for subset: CD45RA+ positively selected. These receptors were taken from a young man in good health.

The chain links TRBV19 to TRBJ2-7, with 11 bases aligning to TRBD1. CDR1 is LNHDA and CDR2 is SQIVND in the germline V gene (reference sequence). The CDR3 runs to 17 residues. V was clipped by 5 bases and J by 1 base; unmatched bases: 10. CDR3 loop: CASSPSRGQGGSYEQYF. For the CDR3, the DNA is TGTGCCAGTAGTCCCTCCCGGGGACAGGGGGGATCCTACGAGCAGTACTTC.

This clone was seen only once. CDR3 nucleotides: TGTGCCAGCTCACCACCAAGACAGGACTACACAGATACGCAGTATTTT. It codes for CASSPPRQDYTDTQYF. The chain is built from TRBV18 and TRBJ2-3; perhaps D is TRBD1 or TRBD2 (6 bases each). The CDR3 runs to 16 residues. In germline, CDR1 is KGHSH, CDR2 LQKENI. The V and J ends lost 0 bases and 2 bases respectively, with 12 bases between them. Complete variable domain (other parts from reference TRBV18 and TRBJ2-3): NAGVMQNPRHLVRRRGQEARLRCSPMKGHSHVYWYRQLPEEGLKFMVYLQKENIIDESGMPKERFSAEFPKEGPSILRIQQVVRGDSAAYFCASSPPRQDYTDTQYFGPGTRLTVL.

The chain joins TRBV28 to TRBJ1-5; weak D call: TRBD1 (6 bases). The CDR3 runs to 16 residues. Germline-derived CDR1 and CDR2 are MDHEN and SYDVKM. The germline V and J ends were trimmed by 7 bases and 6 bases, with 22 bases remaining between them. DNA for the CDR3: TGTGCCAGCAAACTGGGGGGTTCCGGGGGCGGTCAGCCCCAGCATTTT. It codes for CASKLGGSGGGQPQHF.

The genes are TRBV15 and TRBJ2-1; 10 nucleotides agree with TRBD2. J was trimmed by 5 bases and V by 3 bases; bases with no gene match: 4. CDR1 and CDR2 (germline): LNHNV, YYDKDF (reference sequence). The CDR3 spans 15 residues. The CDR3 is CATSSQRGGNNEQFF. Here the CDR3 DNA reads TGTGCCACCAGCAGTCAGCGGGGGGGCAACAATGAGCAGTTCTTC.

A note on this clone: Other nucleotide sequences in the sample specify the same CDR3. This chain connects TRBV5-8 to TRBJ2-5; 7 bases align to TRBD1. The CDR3 is 14 amino acids. J lost 1 base, V lost 5 bases, and 5 bases had no gene match. Germline loops: CDR1 SGHTS, CDR2 YDEGEE. The CDR3 DNA sequence: TGTGCCAGCAGTTTGACAGGGTCCCAAGAGACCCAGTACTTC. Translated, it gives CASSLTGSQETQYF.

V and J are TRBV30 and TRBJ2-1; 9 bases are a match to TRBD2. V lost 2 bases, J lost 8 bases, and 16 bases stayed unmatched. This CDR3 region has 17 residues. Germline loops: CDR1 GTSNPN, CDR2 SVGIG (reference sequence). The CDR3 here is CAWSSLAWSGGTYEQFF. The CDR3 DNA reads as TGTGCCTGGAGTTCCCTTGCTTGGAGCGGGGGGACGTATGAGCAGTTCTTC. The complete variable domain, with remaining parts taken from reference TRBV30 and TRBJ2-1, reads SQTIHQWPATLVQPVGSPLSLECTVEGTSNPNLYWYRQAAGRGLQLLFYSVGIGQISSEVPQNLSASRPQDRQFILSSKKLLLSDSGFYLCAWSSLAWSGGTYEQFFGPGTRLTVL.

The rearrangement links TRBV4-3 to TRBJ1-5, with D maybe TRBD1 (5 bases). The germline V gene encodes CDR1 LGHNA and CDR2 YSLEER. Trimming pared 4 bases from V and 0 bases from J, leaving 10 bases between. The CDR3 is 15 amino acids. The CDR3 nucleotides read TGCGCCAGCAGCCCCGGGGGGAGTAGCAATCAGCCCCAGCATTTT. It codes for CASSPGGSSNQPQHF.

The genes are TRBV7-8 and TRBJ1-5; tentative D call: TRBD1 (5 bases). Trimming cost V 1 base and J 7 bases, with 11 bases left between them. Per germline, CDR1 SGHVS and CDR2 FQNEAQ. The CDR3 runs 14 residues. CDR3 sequence reads: CASSLERGVQPQHF. DNA for the CDR3: TGTGCCAGCAGCTTAGAGAGAGGGGTCCAGCCCCAGCATTTT.

J is TRBJ2-3 and V is TRBV15, with 10 bases identical to TRBD2. The CDR3 consists of 15 residues. The V segment lost 0 bases and the J segment 5 bases; nucleotides outside the gene matches: 2. Germline V CDR1 and CDR2: LNHNV, YYDKDF (reference sequence). The CDR3 DNA follows: TGTGCCACCAGCAGAGAAGCGGGGGGGAAAGATACGCAGTATTTT. It translates to CATSREAGGKDTQYF.

The CDR3 region has the DNA TGTGCCAGCAGCTTGTTGCAGGTGGGGAACACTGAAGCTTTCTTT. Translated: CASSLLQVGNTEAFF. The chain has TRBV5-5 and TRBJ1-1; the D is unclear. Trimming took off 1 base at V and 1 base at J, with 11 bases between the two ends. The CDR3 length is 15 residues. Germline V gene data show CDR1 as SGHKS and CDR2 as YYEKEE (reference sequence).

CDR3 amino acids: CASSLGQGAPNEQFF. Written as DNA, the CDR3 is TGTGCCAGCAGCTTAGGACAGGGGGCCCCCAATGAGCAGTTCTTC. The chain carries TRBV5-4 and TRBJ2-1; 11 bases match TRBD1. CDR3 length: 15 residues. J lost 6 bases, V lost 2 bases, and 4 bases had no gene match. CDR1 SGHNT and CDR2 YYREEE come from the germline V gene (reference sequence).

The chain links TRBV5-6 to TRBJ1-1; the match to TRBD1 covers 7 bases. Germline-derived CDR1 and CDR2 are SGHDT and YYEEEE. The V segment lost 4 bases and the J segment 2 bases; nucleotides outside the gene matches: 17. The CDR3 extends over 18 amino acids. This CDR3 reads CASSPTPGQEGFNTEAFF. CDR3 nucleotides: TGTGCCAGCAGCCCCACGCCCGGACAGGAGGGGTTTAACACTGAAGCTTTCTTT.

This clone appeared once. The chain joins TRBV27 to TRBJ1-5; D is perhaps TRBD1 (5 bases). CDR1 and CDR2 from the germline V gene are MNHEY and SMNVEV (reference sequence). The CDR3 contains 14 residues. V shed 6 bases and J shed 0 bases, with 9 bases lying between them. CDR3 DNA sequence: TGTGCCAGCAGGAGGGACGCTAGCAATCAGCCCCAGCATTTT. Translation: CASRRDASNQPQHF.

This clone was picked up one time. The CDR3 here is CASSLGQGMRETQYF. CDR3 coding DNA: TGCGCCAGCAGCTTGGGACAGGGAATGCGAGAGACCCAGTACTTC. V usage is TRBV5-1 and J usage is TRBJ2-5; TRBD1 aligns across 7 bases. Trimming took 0 bases from V and 4 from J; bases not matched to a gene: 6. Germline V gene lookup returns CDR1 SGHRS and CDR2 YFSETQ. The CDR3 extends over 15 amino acids. The variable domain in full, completed from reference TRBV5-1 and TRBJ2-5, reads KAGVTQTPRYLIKTRGQQVTLSCSPISGHRSVSWYQQTPGQGLQFLFEYFSETQRNKGNFPGRFSGRQFSNSRSEMNVSTLELGDSALYLCASSLGQGMRETQYFGPGTRLLVL.

A word on this clone: At the DNA level, this CDR3 is encoded by other sequences in the same sample as well. The CDR3 reads CASSLAGNYGYTF. DNA of the CDR3: TGCGCCAGCAGCTTGGCTGGGAACTATGGCTACACCTTC. The chain combines TRBV5-1 with TRBJ1-2; D is ambiguous. This CDR3 region has 13 residues. Germline loops: CDR1 SGHRS, CDR2 YFSETQ. The V gene lost 0 bases and the J gene lost 2 bases, with 5 bases spanning the gap.

Regarding this clone: One end of the junction does not line up with germline, which may come from a read error. The chain uses TRBV18 and TRBJ1-4, with D unclear. The germline CDR1 and CDR2 sequences are KGHSH and LQKENI. This CDR3 comprises 15 residues. This CDR3 is CASSPPAGREEKLLF. Written as DNA, the CDR3 is TGTGCCAGCTCACCACCGGCGGGGAGGGAGGAAAAACTGCTTTTT.

The chain combines TRBV7-9 with TRBJ2-7, with 9 positions matching TRBD1. Losses at the gene ends were 5 bases for V and 0 bases for J; bases not matched to a gene: 8. The CDR3 spans 16 residues. Germline CDR1 SEHNR, CDR2 FQNEAQ (reference sequence). The CDR3 nucleotides read TGTGCCAGCAGCGTCTACAGGGGGCCGAGCTCCTACGAGCAGTACTTC. Its protein is CASSVYRGPSSYEQYF.

The rearrangement joins TRBV14 to TRBJ2-7, with D hard to call. The CDR3 is 13 amino acids. Between the trimmed V and J ends, which lost 1 base and 6 bases, there was a span of 10 bases. Germline V gene data show CDR1 as SGHDN and CDR2 as FVKESK. In nucleotides, the CDR3 is TGTGCCAGCAGCCAAGTGGGGAATGGCGAGCAGTACTTC. Its translation is CASSQVGNGEQYF.

The chain recombines TRBV6-5 with TRBJ2-5, with D perhaps TRBD1 or TRBD2 (7 bases each). Germline V gives CDR1 MNHEY, CDR2 SVGAGI. This CDR3 spans 15 amino acids. Trimming removed 8 bases at V and 7 bases at J, with 23 bases between. The CDR3 DNA follows: TGTGCCAGCGCGAAAGAATCAGGGGGGGATCGGACCCAGTACTTC. Translation: CASAKESGGDRTQYF.